This T cell receptor beta chain was captured in a study of cytomegalovirus exposure and HLA in healthy donors. The PCR used 60 Vbeta and 13 Jbeta primers. Generated by immunoSEQ multiplex PCR, the TCRdb table keeps only in-frame clones and is missing some. The sample contains some 130,000 clones, roughly three quarters of which appear only once. CDR1 SGHAT and CDR2 FQNNGV come from the germline V gene. V was pared by 3 bases and J by 9 bases, with 18 bases between. The CDR3 contains 15 residues. What was sequenced was PBMCs. The V and J genes are TRBV11-2 and TRBJ2-1; D is perhaps TRBD2 (5 bases). This TCR was sampled from a man in his thirties or forties in good health and CMV-seronegative. Here the CDR3 reads CASSLSGLSRVEQFF. The DNA for the CDR3 is TGTGCCAGCAGCTTGAGTGGACTGAGTCGGGTTGAGCAGTTCTTC.